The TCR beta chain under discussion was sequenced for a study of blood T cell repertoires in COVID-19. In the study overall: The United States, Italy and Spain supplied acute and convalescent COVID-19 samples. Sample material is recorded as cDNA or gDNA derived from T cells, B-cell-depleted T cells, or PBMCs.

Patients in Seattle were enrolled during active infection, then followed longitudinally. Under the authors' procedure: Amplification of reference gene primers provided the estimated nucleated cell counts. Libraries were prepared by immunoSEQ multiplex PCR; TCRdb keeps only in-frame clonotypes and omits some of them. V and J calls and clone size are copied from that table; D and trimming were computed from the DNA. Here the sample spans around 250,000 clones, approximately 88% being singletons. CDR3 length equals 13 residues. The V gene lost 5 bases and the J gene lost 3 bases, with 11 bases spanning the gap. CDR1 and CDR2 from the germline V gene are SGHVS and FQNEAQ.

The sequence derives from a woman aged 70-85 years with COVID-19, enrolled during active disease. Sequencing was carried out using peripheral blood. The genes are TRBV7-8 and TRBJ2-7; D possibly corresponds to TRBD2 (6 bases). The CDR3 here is CASSLGLNYEQYF. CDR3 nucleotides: TGTGCCAGCAGCCTGGGACTTAACTACGAGCAGTACTTC.